A selection of T cell receptor beta chains follows, all from one sample in a study of blood T cells in healthy people across ages. TCRdb re-called the 5' RACE reads through MiXCR, storing one row per CDR3 protein. The data show some 1.7 million distinct CDR3 sequences, under 30% seen once. The sequenced material came from blood. The receptors come from a woman aged 25 to 39 in good health. CDR3s include the opening cysteine and the closing phenylalanine or tryptophan. Fields, in order: CDR3 protein, CDR3 DNA, J gene, D gene, V gene, clone size. The D gene is left open where the match is weak. Part of the rows lack a size; the others show once, few, many or a class for expanded clones.

CDR3: CAGRIGGKYEQYF
DNA: TGTGCCGGCCGAATTGGGGGTAAATACGAGCAGTACTTC
J: TRBJ2-7
D: NA
V: TRBV28
size: NA

CDR3: CSAIRQGIKQPQHF
DNA: TGCAGTGCGATCCGACAGGGGATTAAGCAGCCCCAGCATTTT
J: TRBJ1-5
D: TRBD1
V: TRBV20-1
size: few

CDR3: CSAPRLAGSSYNEQFF
DNA: TGCAGTGCTCCACGACTAGCGGGGAGCTCCTACAATGAGCAGTTCTTC
J: TRBJ2-1
D: TRBD2
V: TRBV20-1
size: NA

CDR3: CASRGVGGNQPQHF
DNA: TGTGCCAGCAGGGGGGTAGGGGGCAATCAGCCCCAGCATTTT
J: TRBJ1-5
D: NA
V: TRBV28
size: NA

CDR3: CASSSMDSSGNTIYF
DNA: TGTGCCAGCAGTTCCATGGACAGCTCTGGAAACACCATATATTTT
J: TRBJ1-3
D: NA
V: TRBV12-3/TRBV12-4
size: NA

CDR3: CASSEPGQATDTQYF
DNA: TGTGCCAGCTCAGAGCCGGGACAGGCCACAGATACGCAGTATTTT
J: TRBJ2-3
D: TRBD1
V: TRBV18
size: NA

CDR3: CASSYSGNNGQPQHF
DNA: TGTGCCAGCAGTTACTCAGGGAATAACGGTCAGCCCCAGCATTTT
J: TRBJ1-5
D: NA
V: TRBV6-2/TRBV6-3
size: NA

CDR3: CSAQTRLDPQETQYF
DNA: TGCAGTGCTCAAACTCGATTAGACCCACAAGAGACCCAGTACTTC
J: TRBJ2-5
D: NA
V: TRBV20-1
size: many

CDR3: CASSSVQGGTEAFF
DNA: TGTGCCAGCTCGTCTGTACAGGGTGGCACTGAAGCTTTCTTT
J: TRBJ1-1
D: NA
V: TRBV18
size: few

CDR3: CASSAQPGRGKNEQYF
DNA: TGTGCCAGCAGCGCTCAACCGGGACGGGGTAAAAACGAGCAGTACTTC
J: TRBJ2-7
D: NA
V: TRBV7-3
size: NA

CDR3: CAGTLGSDGEDTQYF
DNA: TGTGCCGGCACCTTGGGGAGCGATGGGGAGGATACGCAGTATTTT
J: TRBJ2-3
D: NA
V: TRBV12-3/TRBV12-4
size: NA

CDR3: CASSQGASGRAQETQYF
DNA: TGTGCCAGCAGCCAAGGGGCTAGCGGTAGGGCTCAAGAGACCCAGTACTTC
J: TRBJ2-5
D: TRBD2
V: TRBV3-1
size: few

CDR3: CSARPGGGPSYNEQFF
DNA: TGCAGTGCTAGGCCCGGTGGCGGCCCCTCCTACAATGAGCAGTTCTTC
J: TRBJ2-1
D: NA
V: TRBV20-1
size: many

CDR3: CASRKTAAAFF
DNA: TGTGCCAGCAGGAAGACCGCCGCGGCTTTCTTT
J: TRBJ1-1
D: NA
V: TRBV2
size: NA

CDR3: CASYRGYSYEQYF
DNA: TGTGCCAGCTACAGGGGCTATTCCTACGAGCAGTACTTC
J: TRBJ2-7
D: TRBD1
V: TRBV6-1
size: many

CDR3: CASSQDSGVPEAFF
DNA: TGCGCCAGCAGCCAAGATTCGGGGGTACCTGAAGCTTTCTTT
J: TRBJ1-1
D: NA
V: TRBV4-1
size: NA

CDR3: CASSLGTSGTAQGYTF
DNA: TGCGCCAGCAGCTTGGGGACATCAGGGACAGCCCAAGGCTACACCTTC
J: TRBJ1-2
D: TRBD1
V: TRBV5-1
size: NA

CDR3: CASSLNRFAGAHDYTF
DNA: TGTGCCAGCAGCTTAAACAGGTTCGCGGGGGCGCATGACTACACCTTC
J: TRBJ1-2
D: NA
V: TRBV7-8
size: NA

CDR3: CASSYRDGLGYTF
DNA: TGTGCCAGCAGTTACCGGGACGGCCTGGGCTACACCTTC
J: TRBJ1-2
D: NA
V: TRBV6-2/TRBV6-3
size: NA

CDR3: CASSYPAAPFYEQYF
DNA: TGTGCCAGCAGTTACCCAGCTGCTCCCTTCTACGAGCAGTACTTC
J: TRBJ2-7
D: NA
V: TRBV6-2/TRBV6-3
size: few

CDR3: CFKRGRRPDTQYF
DNA: TGTTTCAAGAGGGGGCGCCGACCAGATACGCAGTATTTT
J: TRBJ2-3
D: NA
V: TRBV21-1
size: few

CDR3: CASTGDTDTQYF
DNA: TGTGCCAGCACCGGGGACACAGATACGCAGTATTTT
J: TRBJ2-3
D: NA
V: TRBV6-5
size: NA

CDR3: CASSVGGSSHEQFF
DNA: TGTGCCAGCAGCGTAGGTGGGAGTAGCCATGAGCAGTTCTTC
J: TRBJ2-1
D: NA
V: TRBV9
size: NA

CDR3: CASSRFGAPTDTQYF
DNA: TGTGCCAGCAGCCGGTTTGGGGCCCCCACAGATACGCAGTATTTT
J: TRBJ2-3
D: NA
V: TRBV5-4
size: NA

CDR3: CASSQGSGGLNTEAFF
DNA: TGCGCCAGCAGCCAAGGCTCAGGCGGATTGAACACTGAAGCTTTCTTT
J: TRBJ1-1
D: NA
V: TRBV4-1
size: once